The present TCR beta chain was sequenced within a study of cytomegalovirus exposure and HLA in healthy donors (dated by TCRdb to about 2017). Study-wide context: An earlier analysis of some 500 of the donors reported more than 250 Gb of sequence data and 117 million unique TCR beta sequences from 150 million to 200 million T cells. An early release that covered several hundred HLA-typed donors contained approximately 320 gigabases of sequencing data and approximately 85 million unique TCR sequences. The genetic ancestry cluster associated with self-reported Caucasian donors included around four fifths of the roughly 360 genotyped donors. The study aimed to test whether cataloging public T cell receptors could reveal signatures of past pathogen exposure. The study profiled the T cell repertoires of 550 to 700 subjects by immunosequencing and related them to cytomegalovirus serostatus. Along with the approximately 670-subject first cohort, a separate validation cohort of some 130 different subjects was used. High-throughput TCR immunosequencing, statistical association of individual TCRs with disease status, and machine learning were combined to predict cytomegalovirus infection status. In a later analysis, previously published TCR beta repertoires from some 640 donors were re-analyzed and high-resolution HLA genotyping was added so that TCR occurrence patterns could be studied. In the later analysis, no new phenotypic data were used to find candidate immune exposures; instead, reliance was placed on TCR beta sequences and their occurrence across donors. To decide whether each TCR beta V gene segment behaved as functional or pseudogenic, an earlier analysis of fewer than 750 of the donors relied on high-throughput TCR beta sequencing. Donor age, sex, ethnicity and CMV serostatus were compiled alongside the repertoire data. In a later genetic analysis, genome-wide SNP genotypes for about 65% of the roughly 670 donors were used, and that subset was treated as a discovery cohort. Every repertoire in the discovery cohort had been generated on one and the same sequencing platform. Both class I and class II loci were covered by HLA typing, at four-digit resolution. The number of donors typed differed by locus, with 629-630 for A, B, C, DRB1 and DQB1, around 520 for DQA1, over 600 for DPA1, and some 450 for DPB1. Roughly 5 DR-DQ haplotypes were handled as single units for association and clustering because linkage in the cohort was strong. Among around 400 genotyped donors of the cohort, an average of approximately 200,000 unique TCR beta nucleotide sequences was sequenced per donor, of which 15% to 20% were non-productive. The study at large found these results: A cluster of highly shared sequence variants was judged likely to represent a technical artifact of the sequencing pipeline. A further reported finding was that TCR beta sequences accurately predicted the HLA-A and HLA-B alleles for most subjects in the first cohort. The authors suggested that the approach could potentially be extended to other disease states and immunological phenotypes. While some public TCRs were present in many individuals, most TCR sequences turned up only very rarely across donors. Sequencing depth was assumed to be roughly uniform across donors in the presence/absence analyses, though that assumption may not hold. Because counts were too low, approximately 18 rarely observed V segments, including chromosome 9 orphons, were excluded from the earlier analysis of several hundred of the donors. An association between a missense DCLRE1C variant and V-gene and J-gene trimming of TCR beta chains was found in a later genetic analysis and replicated in an independent cohort. According to a later genetic analysis, donors in an Asian-associated ancestry cluster had fewer N-insertions in productive TCRs than the approximately 700-donor mean. An earlier analysis of several hundred of the donors showed that most TCR beta V segments appeared in productive rearrangements either about 87% or about 30% of the time, which broadly matched IMGT annotations. Because the 87-base-pair reads could not distinguish some IMGT-functional V segments, including TRBV6-2 and TRBV6-3, those segments were excluded. Strong co-occurrence of HLA alleles, especially DR and DQ, made assigning TCR associations to individual alleles difficult. In vitro tests confirmed that a few of the cytomegalovirus-associated TCR beta chains recognize cytomegalovirus antigens. Correlated functional status among segregating V segments might reflect linkage disequilibrium, but an unknown experimental factor could not be ruled out. In a later analysis, the rate of TCR association differed among HLA loci, with DRB1 alleles having the most associated TCRs and HLA-C alleles having the fewest. Only TCR beta chains were sequenced in this cohort, and the absence of alpha or paired-chain data limited detectable features. A later analysis reported that several top co-occurrence clusters appeared linked to parvovirus B19, influenza, CMV and Epstein-Barr virus. Immune exposure information for the cohort was limited to CMV serostatus. A later analysis found that most CMV-associated TCR beta chains appeared HLA-restricted, with HLA associations seemingly driven largely by CMV exposure. The study listed 164 TCR beta chains as associated with cytomegalovirus. At a false discovery rate of 0.05, a later analysis linked some 18,000 TCR beta sequences to specific HLA alleles. The classifier was reported to diagnose cytomegalovirus status with high specificity and sensitivity in both the original and validation cohorts. Because HLA typing was unavailable for some donors at each locus, only the typed subset was used in association tests. A later analysis found that HLA-associated TCR beta chains were more clonally expanded and had lower generation probabilities than equally common non-associated chains.

As encoded in the germline V gene (reference sequence), CDR1 is MNHNY while CDR2 is SVGAGI. Deletion took 0 bases off V and 3 bases off J, with a span of 9 bases between the germline ends. There are 14 amino acids in the CDR3, from cysteine to phenylalanine inclusive. The CDR3 DNA has 42 bases and is translated from base 1. The library came from the immunoSEQ multiplex PCR assay. For the multiplex PCR, a mixture combining 60 forward primers for TCR Vbeta segments and 13 reverse primers for TCR Jbeta segments was used. Amplification of the CDR3 region of rearranged TCR beta genes was performed with a multiplex PCR assay on genomic DNA. Amplified TCR beta libraries were sequenced as 87-base-pair reads on the Illumina HiSeq System. On the authors' methods: A later analysis tallied 80 million to 95 million unique TCR beta chains across the approximately 670 repertoires, and around 10 million of those chains were shared by two or more donors. A nearest-neighbor algorithm error-corrected the raw reads and collapsed the reads into unique sequences, merging closely related sequences to remove PCR and sequencing errors. CDR3 sequences were aligned to IMGT reference sequences to assign V, D and J gene segments. For a sequence to be retained, a match of at least six nucleotides to both a V gene segment and a J gene segment was required. A rearrangement was called productive if the CDR3 had no stop codons and remained in frame with V and J, and every other rearrangement was called non-productive. CDR3 was defined by IMGT convention, running from the second conserved V-encoded cysteine to the conserved J-encoded phenylalanine. Sequences without an unambiguous match to a single V gene segment were excluded from the earlier analysis of a few hundred of the donors. In an earlier analysis of approximately 500 of the donors, a V segment was called functional when productive rearrangements were above 56.7%, and segregating when the standard deviation between donors exceeded 5%. A statistical classification framework was built to diagnose cytomegalovirus status from the catalog of TCR beta chain sequences. A later analysis assigned V and J genes by comparing TCR nucleotide sequences with IMGT/GENE-DB human TR gene sequences. A later analysis assigned CDR3 sequences and most-parsimonious VDJ recombination scenarios with the TCRdist pipeline. A later analysis defined each TCR beta chain by its CDR3 amino acid sequence plus V-gene family, and excluded reads lacking a unique V-gene family. In a later analysis, several hundred highly shared, low-generation-probability nucleotide sequences were removed to address suspected cross-contamination and a sequencing artifact. For each public chain, a later analysis derived a clonal expansion index from normalized ranks of inferred template counts within each repertoire. A later analysis computed generation probabilities with a VDJ recombination model fitted to out-of-frame rearrangements, and checked the results against IGoR. A later analysis scored TCR-TCR, TCR-HLA and TCR-CMV co-occurrence with hypergeometric tests, applying a repertoire-size bias correction to TCR pairs. To estimate false discovery rates, a later analysis permuted the HLA or CMV assignments 20 times. In a later analysis, co-occurring TCRs were grouped with DBSCAN, and TCRdist sequence similarity was added when clustering was performed within HLA-allele-positive subsets. Repertoires with fewer than 30,000 or more than 120,000 public chains, plus five repertoires with anomalous nucleotide sharing, were excluded from co-occurrence clustering. This immuneACCESS table, as held by TCRdb, lists in-frame sequences with V and J called but not all clones. Of the missing ones, under half trace to an unresolved V gene in checked studies; the others have no known cause. V and J calls plus clone size are reproduced from that table; the DNA served to infer D and trimming. A total of roughly 120,000 clones appear in this sample, around 8.5% of them only once. The ten largest clones take up 5.5% of the sample.

In total, approximately 610 healthy bone marrow donors made up the cohort. Cohort members were all nominally healthy when sampled, although unrecorded immune exposures were likely present. The donor was CMV seronegative and belonged to the group of 350 or so seronegative cohort members. A peripheral blood sample was collected from each donor, and TCR beta sequencing was performed on peripheral blood mononuclear cells. The Qiagen DNeasy Blood Extraction Kit was used to extract genomic DNA from the blood cell samples. Comments on this clone: The antigen this receptor binds is unknown. Base-call qualities are not available, and no considerably larger clone is one nucleotide away.

The receptor chain draws on TRBV6-6 and TRBJ2-7; the D gene is perhaps TRBD2, on 6 matching bases. The receptor was isolated from a man in his forties or fifties in good health and CMV-seronegative. What was sequenced was PBMCs. The DNA reads TGTGCCAGCAGTTACTCGGAGGGAATCTACGAGCAGTACTTC. Its translation reads: CASSYSEGIYEQYF.